The 26 T cell receptor beta chains in this list originate from one sample, sequenced in a study of blood T cell repertoires in COVID-19. The assay was immunoSEQ multiplex PCR, and TCRdb's table has in-frame clones only and misses some. This table has just over 95,000 clones, 82% appearing once. Sample: peripheral blood. These receptors all stem from a man older than 75 with acute or convalescent COVID-19.

The chain employs TRBV19 and TRBJ1-2, with TRBD1 matching over 8 bases. CDR1 is LNHDA, CDR2 SQIVND, per germline (reference sequence). The CDR3 is made up of 15 amino acids. Trimming at V came to 7 bases and at J to 4 bases, leaving 11 bases not matched to a gene. The CDR3 DNA follows: TGTGCCAGTACCCAGGGGGCCATTTTTATCTATGGCTACACCTTC. Residues: CASTQGAIFIYGYTF.

The chain links TRBV10-1 to TRBJ2-1; 8 nucleotides align to TRBD2. V shed 7 bases, J shed 9 bases, and the junction held 8 bases outside the gene matches. The CDR3 is made up of 13 amino acids. Looked up from germline, CDR1 is WNHNN and CDR2 is SYGVQD (reference sequence). Written as DNA, the CDR3 is TGCGCCAGCAAAAAAGCGGGAGAAGGTGAGCAGTTCTTC. Translation gives CASKKAGEGEQFF.

The chain employs TRBV5-1 and TRBJ2-1, with TRBD2 as a possible D gene (6 bases). Germline CDR1 SGHRS, CDR2 YFSETQ. V dropped 4 bases and J dropped 6 bases, with 11 bases sitting between them. This CDR3 is 13 amino acids long. CDR3 DNA: TGCGCCAGCAGCGCGGGACTCCTCAATGAGCAGTTCTTC. Translating it yields CASSAGLLNEQFF.

The V call is TRBV9, the J call TRBJ2-2, with 7 bases lining up with TRBD1. The CDR3 sequence is 15 residues long. Germline V gives CDR1 SGDLS, CDR2 YYNGEE. Trimming removed 5 bases from V and 6 bases from J; junction bases left unmatched: 10. The CDR3 DNA sequence: TGTGCCAGCAGTTCACAGGGGATGGGGGCCGGGGAGCTGTTTTTT. Protein: CASSSQGMGAGELFF.

This clone was seen a handful of times. V usage is TRBV9 and J usage is TRBJ2-2; 9 nucleotides line up with TRBD1. The junction had 5 bases not matched to a gene; V was cut back by 2 bases and J by 6 bases. The length of the CDR3 is 15 residues. Germline values: CDR1 SGDLS, CDR2 YYNGEE. The CDR3 DNA sequence: TGTGCCAGCAGCGTCTTACAGGGGGCGTCCGGGGAGCTGTTTTTT. Its translation: CASSVLQGASGELFF. Full variable domain (outside the CDR3, taken from reference TRBV9 and TRBJ2-2): DSGVTQTPKHLITATGQRVTLRCSPRSGDLSVYWYQQSLDQGLQFLIQYYNGEERAKGNILERFSAQQFPDLHSELNLSSLELGDSALYFCASSVLQGASGELFFGEGSRLTVL.

V gene TRBV7-2 combines with J gene TRBJ2-5, with TRBD1 matching over 9 bases. This CDR3 is built from 14 residues. The germline V gene encodes CDR1 SGHTA and CDR2 FQGNSA. Losses at the gene ends were 6 bases for V and 2 bases for J; bases not matched to a gene: 4. CDR3 residues: CASSQDRGQETQYF. In DNA form, the CDR3 reads TGTGCCAGCAGTCAAGACAGGGGGCAAGAGACCCAGTACTTC.

The gene calls are TRBV7-2 and TRBJ2-1; D perhaps matches TRBD2 (7 bases). This CDR3 has 14 residues. Germline V gene data show CDR1 as SGHTA and CDR2 as FQGNSA. The V end lost 7 bases, the J end lost 2 bases, and 12 bases lay between the germline ends. The CDR3 region is CASTRGGTYNEQFF. Written as DNA, the CDR3 is TGTGCCAGCACAAGGGGGGGGACCTACAATGAGCAGTTCTTC.

The rearrangement links TRBV7-7 to TRBJ2-5, with D maybe TRBD1 (6 bases). V dropped 1 base and J dropped 5 bases, with 8 bases sitting between them. Germline values: CDR1 SSHAT, CDR2 FNYEAQ (reference sequence). CDR3 length: 13 amino acids. CDR3 coding DNA: TGTGCCAGCAGCTTAGACAGGGTGGAGACCCAGTACTTC. It is translated as CASSLDRVETQYF.

The CDR3 sequence: CASSLSPGPTEAFF. The CDR3 bases are TGTGCCAGCAGCCTCAGTCCGGGTCCCACTGAAGCTTTCTTT. This chain connects TRBV3-1 (or the pseudogene TRBV3-2) to TRBJ1-1, with unresolved D. V lost 4 bases to trimming and J lost 4 bases, with 13 bases between them. The CDR3 runs 14 residues. Germline CDR1 is LGHDT and CDR2 is YNNKEL (reference sequence).

The chain is built from TRBV10-3 and TRBJ2-3; no definite D call. Germline CDR1 is ENHRY and CDR2 is SYGVKD. V lost 6 bases, J lost 6 bases, and 19 bases lay in between. The CDR3 is 15 amino acids. DNA for the CDR3: TGTGCCATCAGCCCTACAGATTTTAGGTCCGATACGCAGTATTTT. This codes for CAISPTDFRSDTQYF.

The rearrangement joins TRBV5-8 to TRBJ1-2, with a tentative D call TRBD1 (5 bases). The CDR3 is made up of 13 amino acids. Trimming shortened V by 4 bases and J by 2 bases, and 9 bases separated the two germline ends. Germline assignment: CDR1 SGHTS and CDR2 YDEGEE. Here the CDR3 reads CASSLNRNYGYTF. The CDR3 nucleotides are TGTGCCAGCAGCCTAAACAGGAACTATGGCTACACCTTC.

The rearrangement joins TRBV3-1 (or the pseudogene TRBV3-2) to TRBJ1-2; tentative D call: TRBD1 (5 bases). Germline V gives CDR1 LGHDT, CDR2 YNNKEL (reference sequence). CDR3 length: 15 amino acids. V gave up 4 bases and J gave up 2 bases, with 14 bases separating them. The CDR3 DNA reads as TGTGCCAGCAGCCTAATTGGTAGACAGAACTATGGCTACACCTTC. It yields the protein CASSLIGRQNYGYTF.

The chain carries TRBV9 and TRBJ1-4; 9 nucleotides agree with TRBD1. Trimming took 2 bases from V and 8 from J; bases not matched to a gene: 7. The germline V gene encodes CDR1 SGDLS and CDR2 YYNGEE. The CDR3 is 15 residues long. The DNA for the CDR3 is TGTGCCAGCAGCGTGGTGGGACAGGGAGTGGAAAAACTGTTTTTT. As protein: CASSVVGQGVEKLFF.

The chain uses TRBV18 and TRBJ2-7; D possibly corresponds to TRBD2 (5 bases). V dropped 6 bases and J dropped 2 bases, with 14 bases sitting between them. The length of the CDR3 is 14 residues. The germline CDR1 and CDR2 sequences are KGHSH and LQKENI. DNA of the CDR3: TGTGCCAGCTCCCCCTTTCCGGGGACCTACGAGCAGTACTTC. As protein: CASSPFPGTYEQYF.

V usage is TRBV3-1 (or the pseudogene TRBV3-2) and J usage is TRBJ2-1; TRBD2 aligns across 11 bases. CDR3 size: 15 residues. The trim removed 7 bases at V and 4 bases at J, leaving 6 bases unmatched. Germline CDR1 reads LGHDT; CDR2 reads YNNKEL (reference sequence). The CDR3 bases are TGTGCCAGCACCCGAAGGACTAGCGGGTACAATGAGCAGTTCTTC. This gives the protein CASTRRTSGYNEQFF.

V is TRBV27 and J is TRBJ1-6, with 10 bases fitting TRBD1. Germline V gives CDR1 MNHEY, CDR2 SMNVEV (reference sequence). Trimming cost V 4 bases and J 7 bases; bases outside gene matches: 7. The CDR3 covers 16 residues. The CDR3 DNA reads TGTGCCAGCAGTTCCAGGACAGGGGGTACCAATTCACCCCTCCACTTT. Translation: CASSSRTGGTNSPLHF.

This clone appeared once. DNA of the CDR3: TGTGCCAGCAGCTTAAAACGGGGGGCCTACAATGAGCAGTTCTTC. Translating it yields CASSLKRGAYNEQFF. The V and J genes are TRBV11-2 and TRBJ2-1; 7 bases map to TRBD2. Germline V lookup: CDR1 SGHAT, CDR2 FQNNGV. V lost 2 bases and J lost 2; bases outside the gene matches: 3. The CDR3 extends over 15 amino acids.

The rearrangement links TRBV10-1 to TRBJ2-5, with D possibly TRBD1 on 6 matching bases. The CDR3 has 14 amino acids. V lost 8 bases and J lost 4, with 17 bases in between. Per the germline V gene, CDR1 is WNHNN and CDR2 is SYGVQD (reference sequence). The chain's CDR3 is CASSDQQGLETQYF. CDR3 nucleotides: TGCGCCAGCTCCGATCAACAGGGTTTAGAGACCCAGTACTTC.

The chain combines TRBV27 with TRBJ2-7; TRBD2 aligns across 8 bases. Germline V lookup: CDR1 MNHEY, CDR2 SMNVEV (reference sequence). Trimming took 2 bases from V and 0 from J; bases not matched to a gene: 15. The CDR3 is 19 amino acids. The DNA for the CDR3 is TGTGCCAGCAGTTTAAGTCTGAGGACTAGCCCGTTTTTCTCCTACGAGCAGTACTTC. Its translation is CASSLSLRTSPFFSYEQYF.

In this sample, this clone turned up a few times. The V call is TRBV10-1, the J call TRBJ2-7; TRBD1 matches at 10 bases. V was clipped by 4 bases and J by 2 bases; unmatched bases: 5. Looked up from germline, CDR1 is WNHNN and CDR2 is SYGVQD (reference sequence). The CDR3 totals 15 residues. The CDR3 DNA sequence: TGCGCCAGCAGTGTAGAAGGGACAGGGGCCTACGAGCAGTACTTC. This encodes CASSVEGTGAYEQYF.

This sequence joins TRBV3-1 (or the pseudogene TRBV3-2) and TRBJ2-1, with TRBD2 matching over 9 bases. CDR3 length equals 15 residues. Losses at the gene ends were 2 bases for V and 3 bases for J; bases not matched to a gene: 2. From germline, CDR1 is LGHDT and CDR2 YNNKEL (reference sequence). The CDR3 sequence is CASSQPSGVYNEQFF. The CDR3, as DNA: TGTGCCAGCAGCCAACCTAGCGGGGTCTACAATGAGCAGTTCTTC.

V is TRBV5-1 and J is TRBJ2-1; TRBD1 agrees at 7 bases. Per germline, CDR1 SGHRS and CDR2 YFSETQ. V lost 4 bases and J lost 4; bases outside the gene matches: 5. The length of the CDR3 is 14 residues. The CDR3 nucleotides read TGCGCCAGCAGCCCGGGGACAGAATACAATGAGCAGTTCTTC. It is translated as CASSPGTEYNEQFF.

The J gene is TRBJ1-3, the V gene TRBV9; D is perhaps TRBD1 (5 bases). Between the trimmed V and J ends, which lost 3 bases and 7 bases, there was a span of 29 bases. CDR3 length: 19 residues. CDR1 is SGDLS, CDR2 YYNGEE, per germline. The CDR3 loop is CASSAEGSGVWGLRNTIYF. CDR3 sequence (DNA): TGTGCCAGCAGCGCCGAAGGGTCGGGGGTGTGGGGTCTTAGGAACACCATATATTTT.

The sample holds one count of this clone. The CDR3 is CAWSDGSLQPQHF. The CDR3 DNA sequence: TGTGCCTGGAGTGACGGGTCTCTACAGCCCCAGCATTTT. This chain uses TRBV30 with TRBJ1-5, with no clear D. The CDR3 length is 13 residues. CDR1 and CDR2 (germline): GTSNPN, SVGIG (reference sequence). Between the trimmed V and J ends, which lost 1 base and 7 bases, there was a span of 11 bases.

CDR3 sequence: CASSYSMGGGTQYF. In DNA form, the CDR3 reads TGTGCCAGCAGTTACTCGATGGGCGGGGGGACCCAGTACTTC. The chain employs TRBV6-2 or TRBV6-3 and TRBJ2-5, with 7 nucleotides matching TRBD2. Germline CDR1 MNHEY, CDR2 SVGEGT. V trimming: 0 bases; J trimming: 7 bases; junction bases outside the gene matches: 5. This CDR3 region has 14 residues.

The V gene is TRBV3-1 (or the pseudogene TRBV3-2), the J gene TRBJ1-1; perhaps TRBD1 as D (6 bases). The germline V and J ends were trimmed by 7 bases and 10 bases, with 22 bases remaining between them. The CDR3 runs 14 residues. Germline CDR1 LGHDT, CDR2 YNNKEL (reference sequence). This CDR3 is CASTRTQRGGVAFF. The CDR3 region has the DNA TGTGCCAGCACCCGGACGCAAAGGGGGGGTGTAGCTTTCTTT.